The clone carrying this T cell receptor (beta chain) has a handful of counts. This sample was included in a study of T cells after yellow fever vaccination. The V gene end was trimmed by 0 bases and the J gene end by 3 bases; junction bases not matched to a gene: 5. There are 16 residues in the CDR3. Germline V lookup: CDR1 SGHTA, CDR2 FQGNSA. Using its own MiXCR run on the 5' RACE reads, TCRdb lists one record per CDR3 protein. The sample consists of hundreds of thousands of distinct CDR3 sequences, approximately 13% of them appearing once. The sample consisted of PBMCs, taken on the day of the yellow fever booster vaccination. This TCR derives from a man younger than 40 who received the YFV17D yellow fever vaccine. This chain connects TRBV7-2 to TRBJ1-5; 7 nucleotides match TRBD1. As DNA, the CDR3 is TGTGCCAGCAGCTTAGCGTCAGACAGGGCCAATCAGCCCCAGCATTTT. Residues: CASSLASDRANQPQHF.